Listed below are T cell receptor beta chains from one sample, sequenced in a study of blood T cells in healthy people across ages. TCRdb independently ran MiXCR on the 5' RACE reads; one entry per CDR3 protein. There are approximately 670,000 distinct CDR3 sequences in the sample; roughly 43% occur only once, and about 32% lies in the top ten. Sequencing was performed on blood. These TCRs come from an elderly man in good health. Both conserved end residues are part of each CDR3. The D gene is left open where the match is weak. The listing skips clone size in some rows; elsewhere it reads once, few, many or a size class.

>TRBJ2-1|TRBV27|few|-
CASSHITGRSSYNEQFF
TGTGCCAGCAGTCACATAACAGGGCGTAGCTCCTACAATGAGCAGTTCTTC
>TRBJ1-2|TRBV6-5|-|-
CASSYLEVGRVNYGYTF
TGTGCCAGCAGTTACTTAGAGGTCGGCAGGGTTAACTATGGCTACACCTTC
>TRBJ1-5|TRBV6-5|-|-
CASSYWQGRETQHF
TGTGCCAGCAGTTACTGGCAGGGCCGAGAGACCCAGCATTTT
>TRBJ2-7|TRBV15|many|TRBD2
CATSRPGGNYEQYF
TGTGCCACCAGCAGACCGGGGGGAAACTACGAGCAGTACTTC
>TRBJ1-4|TRBV7-2|-|-
CASRTGRNEKLFF
TGTGCCAGCAGGACAGGAAGGAATGAAAAACTGTTTTTT
>TRBJ1-6|TRBV13|many|TRBD1
CASSPARDRGDSPLHF
TGTGCCAGCAGCCCCGCGAGGGACAGGGGTGATTCACCCCTCCACTTT
>TRBJ2-7|TRBV18|-|TRBD1
CASSLGTGGFNEQYF
TGTGCCAGCTCCCTGGGCACAGGGGGGTTCAATGAGCAGTACTTC
>TRBJ2-5|TRBV4-3|-|TRBD2
CASSRGLAEQETQYF
TGCGCCAGCAGCCGGGGACTAGCGGAGCAAGAGACCCAGTACTTC
>TRBJ2-5|TRBV20-1|few|TRBD2
CSARTSGRAVSRETQYF
TGCAGTGCCCGGACTAGCGGGAGGGCCGTTTCTAGAGAGACCCAGTACTTC
>TRBJ1-4|TRBV7-2|-|TRBD1
CASHDRGTEKLFF
TGTGCCAGCCACGACAGGGGGACTGAAAAACTGTTTTTT
>TRBJ2-7|TRBV9|-|-
CASSGEQGSEQYF
TGTGCCAGCAGCGGAGAACAGGGTAGCGAGCAGTACTTC
>TRBJ2-2|TRBV9|-|-
CASSVWTNPNTGELFF
TGTGCCAGCAGCGTATGGACTAACCCGAACACCGGGGAGCTGTTTTTT
>TRBJ2-3|TRBV4-2|-|-
CASSQDARGRVGTQYF
TGTGCCAGCAGCCAAGATGCTAGGGGGAGGGTAGGTACGCAGTATTTT
>TRBJ2-5|TRBV9|few|TRBD1
CASSSRQGGKETQYF
TGTGCCAGCAGCTCCAGACAGGGGGGCAAAGAGACCCAGTACTTC
>TRBJ2-2|TRBV28|few|-
CASSQTGPGELFF
TGTGCCAGCAGTCAAACAGGGCCCGGGGAGCTGTTTTTT
>TRBJ2-2|TRBV2|few|TRBD1
CASSGQGQLSGELFF
TGTGCCAGCAGTGGACAGGGGCAGCTGTCCGGGGAGCTGTTTTTT
>TRBJ2-3|TRBV6-4|-|-
CASREQPSSTDTQYF
TGTGCCAGCAGGGAACAGCCGTCTAGCACAGATACGCAGTATTTT
>TRBJ2-2|TRBV7-2|few|TRBD2
CASSLGLAAFSTGELFF
TGTGCCAGCAGCTTAGGACTAGCGGCGTTCTCCACCGGGGAGCTGTTTTTT
>TRBJ1-2|TRBV20-1|-|-
CSATDQGHKDYGYTF
TGCAGTGCTACCGACCAGGGGCACAAGGACTATGGCTACACCTTC
>TRBJ2-3|TRBV6-6|-|TRBD1
CASRYPMAGGNTDTQYF
TGTGCCAGCAGGTACCCTATGGCAGGGGGCAACACAGATACGCAGTATTTT
>TRBJ2-7|TRBV7-9|-|-
CASSSPGTAHHEQYF
TGTGCCAGCAGCTCGCCCGGGACGGCACACCACGAGCAGTACTTC
>TRBJ2-1|TRBV6-6|-|-
CASSYVLGGEQFF
TGTGCCAGCAGTTACGTCCTCGGAGGTGAGCAGTTCTTC
>TRBJ2-7|TRBV20-1|-|TRBD2
CSPQRPSGSYEQYF
TGCAGTCCGCAGAGGCCTAGCGGGAGCTACGAGCAGTACTTC
>TRBJ2-7|TRBV7-2|-|-
CASSSGPGTSRGEQYF
TGTGCCAGCAGCTCAGGTCCCGGGACGTCGAGGGGCGAGCAGTACTTC
>TRBJ2-7|TRBV29-1|-|-
CSVEGGPHGYEQYF
TGCAGCGTTGAGGGGGGGCCGCATGGCTACGAGCAGTACTTC
>TRBJ2-1|TRBV29-1|-|-
CSVWGLIYNEQFF
TGCAGCGTTTGGGGACTGATTTACAATGAGCAGTTCTTC
>TRBJ2-1|TRBV2|-|-
CASSEIREQFF
TGTGCCAGCAGTGAAATCAGGGAGCAGTTCTTC
>TRBJ2-5|TRBV6-5|-|TRBD1
CASSYSPKGTEPYF
TGTGCCAGCAGTTACTCGCCCAAGGGGACAGAGCCGTACTTC
>TRBJ2-3|TRBV6-1|-|-
CASTPGPNTQYF
TGTGCCAGCACCCCGGGACCGAATACGCAGTATTTT
>TRBJ1-2|TRBV29-1|-|-
CSAETVNYGYTF
TGCAGCGCCGAAACAGTTAACTATGGCTACACCTTC
>TRBJ2-7|TRBV29-1|many|-
CSVETSGSYEQYF
TGCAGCGTAGAGACTAGTGGATCCTACGAGCAGTACTTC
>TRBJ2-5|TRBV27|few|-
CASRKAKETQYF
TGTGCCAGCAGGAAGGCCAAAGAGACCCAGTACTTC
>TRBJ2-3|TRBV7-2|-|-
CASGLGTTRKLDTQYF
TGTGCCAGCGGCTTAGGCACGACTAGAAAACTGGATACGCAGTATTTT
>TRBJ2-7|TRBV27|-|-
CASSPLPLTYEQYF
TGTGCCAGCAGTCCCCTGCCTTTAACCTACGAGCAGTACTTC
>TRBJ1-2|TRBV5-1|-|-
CASSLAASLNYGYTF
TGCGCCAGCAGCTTGGCGGCGTCCCTTAACTATGGCTACACCTTC
>TRBJ2-7|TRBV10-3|-|-
CAISESEDPIGAYEQYF
TGTGCCATCAGTGAGTCCGAGGACCCTATAGGGGCCTACGAGCAGTACTTC
>TRBJ2-7|TRBV20-1|few|TRBD2
CSAIPGGTNSYEQYF
TGCAGTGCTATCCCCGGGGGGACTAACTCCTACGAGCAGTACTTC
>TRBJ2-3|TRBV2|-|-
CASSENRDTDTQYF
TGTGCCAGCAGTGAGAACAGGGACACAGATACGCAGTATTTT
>TRBJ2-3|TRBV18|-|-
CASSPTEINTQYF
TGTGCCAGCTCACCGACGGAGATAAATACGCAGTATTTT
>TRBJ2-1|TRBV15|once|TRBD2
CATSRAGTSGSNEQFF
TGTGCCACCAGCAGAGCTGGGACTAGCGGGAGTAATGAGCAGTTCTTC
>TRBJ1-4|TRBV10-1|few|-
CASSTGTTNEKLFF
TGCGCCAGCAGCACCGGGACGACTAATGAAAAACTGTTTTTT
>TRBJ2-1|TRBV20-1|few|-
CSARDRKCEQFF
TGCAGTGCTAGAGACAGAAAATGTGAGCAGTTCTTC
>TRBJ2-5|TRBV28|-|-
CASSGGRGQETQYF
TGTGCCAGCAGTGGGGGTCGGGGCCAAGAGACCCAGTACTTC
>TRBJ2-7|TRBV6-6|many|-
CASSFGQYYEQYF
TGTGCCAGCAGCTTTGGACAGTACTACGAGCAGTACTTC
>TRBJ1-2|TRBV2|few|-
CASSETRNYGYTF
TGTGCCAGCAGTGAGACCCGGAACTATGGCTACACCTTC
>TRBJ1-5|TRBV4-3|-|-
CASSQAGGEQPQHF
TGCGCCAGCAGCCAAGCCGGGGGGGAACAGCCCCAGCATTTT
>TRBJ2-7|TRBV18|-|TRBD1
CASSSDRGPPCEQYF
TGTGCCAGCTCATCGGACAGGGGGCCTCCTTGCGAGCAGTACTTC
>TRBJ2-7|TRBV20-1|few|TRBD1
CSASPGQGHEQYF
TGCAGTGCTAGCCCGGGACAGGGTCACGAGCAGTACTTC
>TRBJ2-3|TRBV13|-|-
CASSYTYRTDTQYF
TGTGCCAGCAGCTACACTTACCGCACAGATACGCAGTATTTT
>TRBJ2-7|TRBV6-2/TRBV6-3|-|TRBD1
CASSPSRQGWYEQYF
TGTGCCAGCAGTCCATCGCGACAGGGGTGGTACGAGCAGTACTTC
>TRBJ2-1|TRBV7-3|-|-
CASSLTLTSSNEQFF
TGTGCCAGCAGCTTAACGTTAACTAGTTCCAATGAGCAGTTCTTC
>TRBJ1-6|TRBV3-1|-|-
CASSQGRGQQAHF
TGTGCCAGCAGCCAAGGCCGGGGACAACAGGCCCACTTT
>TRBJ2-4|TRBV20-1|-|TRBD2
CSAREVYFRAGKNIQYF
TGCAGTGCTAGAGAGGTGTACTTTAGAGCGGGGAAAAACATTCAGTACTTC
>TRBJ1-6|TRBV10-3|few|TRBD1
CAIRGDRGFGSSPLHF
TGTGCCATCAGGGGGGACAGGGGTTTTGGAAGTTCACCCCTCCACTTT
>TRBJ2-7|TRBV12-3/TRBV12-4|-|TRBD1
CASSAGTVPSYEQYF
TGTGCCAGCAGTGCCGGGACAGTGCCTTCCTACGAGCAGTACTTC
>TRBJ2-7|TRBV29-1|-|TRBD1
CSVRQGGSYEQYF
TGCAGCGTTAGACAGGGGGGCTCCTACGAGCAGTACTTC
>TRBJ2-4|TRBV6-2/TRBV6-3|-|-
CASSYLVVAKNIQYF
TGTGCCAGCAGTTACCTGGTCGTAGCCAAAAACATTCAGTACTTC